This T cell receptor beta chain was profiled in a study of T cell responses to AZD1222 COVID-19 vaccine. Some clones are missing from TCRdb's copy, which holds only in-frame ones; the method was immunoSEQ multiplex PCR. The sample shows around 140,000 clones, roughly 91% of them seen only once. Regarding the study as a whole: Vaccination with two AZD1222 doses was followed by a rise in Spike-specific TCR breadth and depth. Reports indicate that nearly half of spike-specific TCRs are directed at unmutated variant regions.

Germline V gene data show CDR1 as LNHDA and CDR2 as SQIVND (reference sequence). The CDR3 has 14 amino acids. V lost 6 bases to trimming and J lost 3 bases; unmatched junction nucleotides: 7. To note about this clone: Its cognate antigen is unknown.

The receptor was derived from an adult in good health. The rearrangement joins TRBV19 to TRBJ1-1; 7 bases agree with TRBD1. The input for sequencing was peripheral blood, taken on day 0 of AZD1222 vaccination. CDR3 protein: CASRADRAYTEAFF. The CDR3 coding sequence is TGTGCCAGTAGAGCAGACAGGGCGTACACTGAAGCTTTCTTT.